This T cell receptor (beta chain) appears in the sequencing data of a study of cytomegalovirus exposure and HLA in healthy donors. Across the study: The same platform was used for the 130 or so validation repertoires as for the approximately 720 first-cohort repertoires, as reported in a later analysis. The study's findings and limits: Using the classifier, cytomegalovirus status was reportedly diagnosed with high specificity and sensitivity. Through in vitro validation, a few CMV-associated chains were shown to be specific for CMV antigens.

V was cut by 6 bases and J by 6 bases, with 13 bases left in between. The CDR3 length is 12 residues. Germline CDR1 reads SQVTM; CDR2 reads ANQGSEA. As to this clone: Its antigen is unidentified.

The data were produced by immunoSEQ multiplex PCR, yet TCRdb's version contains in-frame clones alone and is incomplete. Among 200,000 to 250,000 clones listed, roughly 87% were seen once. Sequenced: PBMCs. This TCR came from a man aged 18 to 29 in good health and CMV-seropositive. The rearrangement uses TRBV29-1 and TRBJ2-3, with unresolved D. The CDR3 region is CSVPMGSDTQYF. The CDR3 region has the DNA TGCAGCGTCCCGATGGGATCGGATACGCAGTATTTT.